This TCR beta chain was documented in a study of control samples from healthy donors and cancer patients (dated by TCRdb to about 2020). The library was made by the immunoSEQ multiplex PCR assay. This immuneACCESS table, as held by TCRdb, lists in-frame sequences with V and J called but not all clones. Of the missing ones, under half trace to an unresolved V gene in checked studies; the others have no known cause. The sample table holds about 140,000 clones, of which 70% to 90% were seen once. Roughly 8.7% of the sample comes from the top ten. Comments on this clone: No cognate antigen has been identified for it. No per-base quality is available; no much larger clone lies one base away.

A distance of 11 bases separates the germline ends of V and J, which lose 2 bases and 1 base respectively. Reading the germline V gene (reference sequence) gives CDR1 LNHDA and CDR2 SQIVND. Including the terminal cysteine and phenylalanine, the CDR3 comprises 15 residues. Just CDR3 DNA is preserved here, 45 bases in frame from base 1. The TCR sequence derives from a woman aged 25-40 years in good health. The source material was blood. The chain links TRBV19 with TRBJ1-1; the D gene cannot be resolved reliably. CDR3 reads: CASSISQRTNTEAFF. The DNA reads TGTGCCAGTAGTATATCTCAACGAACGAACACTGAAGCTTTCTTT. Full variable domain (CDR3 extended with the reference TRBV19 and TRBJ1-1 proteins): DGGITQSPKYLFRKEGQNVTLSCEQNLNHDAMYWYRQDPGQGLRLIYYSQIVNDFQKGDIAEGYSVSREKKESFPLTVTSAQKNPTAFYLCASSISQRTNTEAFFGQGTRLTVV.